One and the same sample provided the 20 T cell receptor beta chains below, sequenced in a study of T cell responses to AZD1222 COVID-19 vaccine (dated by TCRdb to the early 2020s). The protocol used for the library was the immunoSEQ multiplex PCR assay. Sourced from immuneACCESS, this table was stored by TCRdb with only in-frame sequences that have V and J called. A share of the clones is absent; for the studies checked, an unresolved V gene accounts for under half, and the remainder has no known explanation. The table for this sample lists over 120,000 clones; about 92% of them were counted only once. The ten largest account for roughly 3.5% of the sample. The time point label, as the study defines it: about 28 days (+/-7) after the second vaccine dose. The sequenced sample was peripheral blood, obtained 28 days after the second AZD1222 dose. The source is an adult who received the AZD1222 COVID-19 vaccine.

The chain joins TRBV4-1 to TRBJ2-7; D is possibly TRBD1 (5 bases). Germline V gives CDR1 MGHRA, CDR2 YSYEKL. This CDR3 spans 13 amino acids. The V and J ends lost 3 bases and 6 bases respectively, with 12 bases between them. The CDR3 region is CASSQAQGSEQYF. The DNA for the CDR3 is TGCGCCAGCAGCCAGGCCCAGGGCTCCGAGCAGTACTTC.

The chain combines TRBV27 with TRBJ1-5; D not resolved. V was shortened by 0 bases and J by 6 bases, with 12 bases between the two germline ends. Germline lookup yields CDR1 MNHEY and CDR2 SMNVEV (reference sequence). This CDR3 has 15 residues. The CDR3, as DNA: TGTGCCAGCAGTTTATCAGTCGATTGGGGTCAGCCCCAGCATTTT. Translating gives CASSLSVDWGQPQHF.

The V call is TRBV5-4, the J call TRBJ1-6, with D possibly being TRBD1 (5 bases). CDR3 size: 17 residues. CDR1 SGHNT and CDR2 YYREEE come from the germline V gene (reference sequence). Trimming cost V 0 bases and J 6 bases, with 16 bases left between them. Here the CDR3 DNA reads TGTGCCAGCAGCTTGGCCCCCGGAACAGGAAGTAATTCACCCCTCCACTTT. It yields the protein CASSLAPGTGSNSPLHF.

V usage is TRBV5-5 and J usage is TRBJ1-2; 7 nucleotides align to TRBD1. CDR1 and CDR2 from the germline V gene are SGHKS and YYEKEE (reference sequence). J was trimmed by 4 bases and V by 4 bases; bases with no gene match: 10. This CDR3 has 15 residues. CDR3 region: CASSRDLTGSYGYTF. In nucleotides, the CDR3 is TGTGCCAGCAGCCGAGATCTGACAGGGTCCTATGGCTACACCTTC.

The chain carries TRBV6-5 and TRBJ1-2, with a weak D call TRBD1 (6 bases). The CDR3 has 12 amino acids. Germline CDR1 reads MNHEY; CDR2 reads SVGAGI. Trimming left V 5 bases short and J 8 bases short, with 12 bases between. CDR3 bases: TGTGCCAGCAGTCAACAGGGCCGCGGCTACACCTTC. It codes for CASSQQGRGYTF.

The J gene is TRBJ1-1, the V gene TRBV6-5, with D possibly matching TRBD1 (5 bases). Germline V CDR1 and CDR2: MNHEY, SVGAGI. V lost 2 bases and J lost 8, with 15 bases in between. The CDR3 length is 14 residues. Written as DNA, the CDR3 is TGTGCCAGCAGTTACCGGGACGGCTTAACAGAAGCTTTCTTT. Protein sequence: CASSYRDGLTEAFF.

The chain recombines TRBV19 with TRBJ1-1; D unresolved. Per the germline V gene, CDR1 is LNHDA and CDR2 is SQIVND (reference sequence). CDR3 length: 13 amino acids. V was trimmed by 3 bases and J by 0 bases, leaving 5 bases between them. DNA of the CDR3: TGTGCCAGTAGTATTGCGCTGAACACTGAAGCTTTCTTT. Translation: CASSIALNTEAFF. The full variable domain, rest sourced from reference TRBV19 and TRBJ1-1, is DGGITQSPKYLFRKEGQNVTLSCEQNLNHDAMYWYRQDPGQGLRLIYYSQIVNDFQKGDIAEGYSVSREKKESFPLTVTSAQKNPTAFYLCASSIALNTEAFFGQGTRLTVV.

V is TRBV2 and J is TRBJ1-1; possible D gene TRBD1, 5 bases. There are 13 residues in the CDR3. V lost 7 bases and J 6 bases, leaving 15 bases between the germline ends. Germline loops: CDR1 SNHLY, CDR2 FYNNEI. The CDR3 reads CASTRVGVPEAFF. The CDR3 DNA follows: TGTGCCAGCACCCGAGTGGGGGTCCCTGAAGCTTTCTTT.

V is TRBV7-9 and J is TRBJ1-1, with a weak D call TRBD1 (6 bases). CDR1 and CDR2 (germline): SEHNR, FQNEAQ (reference sequence). This CDR3 is 13 amino acids long. V lost 5 bases and J 5 bases, leaving 12 bases between the germline ends. CDR3 region: CASSGQGNTEAFF. CDR3 nucleotide sequence: TGTGCCAGCAGCGGGCAGGGGAATACTGAAGCTTTCTTT.

V is TRBV28 and J is TRBJ2-1; TRBD2 might be the D (6 bases). This CDR3 has 15 residues. The ends were cut back, 4 bases at V and 9 bases at J, with 19 bases in the middle. CDR1 and CDR2 from the germline V gene are MDHEN and SYDVKM. CDR3 loop: CASSSPSLGGGEQFF. CDR3 sequence (DNA): TGTGCCAGCAGTTCACCCTCCCTCGGGGGTGGTGAGCAGTTCTTC.

The CDR3 DNA reads as TGCGCCAGCAGCCCCCACGGGCTCGCTGAAGCTTTCTTT. Its translation is CASSPHGLAEAFF. The rearrangement uses TRBV4-3 and TRBJ1-1; D remains unclear. Germline-derived CDR1 and CDR2 are LGHNA and YSLEER. This CDR3 is built from 13 residues. Deletions cut 4 bases from V and 6 bases from J, with 12 bases between.

V and J are TRBV5-5 and TRBJ1-1; D is unclear. The V end lost 2 bases, the J end lost 1 base, and 9 bases lay between the germline ends. This CDR3 comprises 14 residues. Germline values: CDR1 SGHKS, CDR2 YYEKEE (reference sequence). The CDR3 sequence is CASSFDKTNTEAFF. CDR3 nucleotides: TGTGCCAGCAGCTTTGACAAGACGAACACTGAAGCTTTCTTT.

The chain links TRBV13 to TRBJ1-1; 8 bases agree with TRBD1. From germline, CDR1 is PRHDT and CDR2 FYEKMQ (reference sequence). The V gene end was trimmed by 4 bases and the J gene end by 0 bases; junction bases not matched to a gene: 4. The CDR3 consists of 15 residues. In nucleotides, the CDR3 is TGTGCCAGCAGCTCCGGACAGGGCTTGAACACTGAAGCTTTCTTT. Its translation: CASSSGQGLNTEAFF.

The chain recombines TRBV7-2 with TRBJ2-3, with D unclear. The CDR3 totals 13 residues. Deletions cut 2 bases from V and 2 bases from J, with 5 bases between. In germline, CDR1 is SGHTA, CDR2 FQGNSA. CDR3 nucleotide sequence: TGTGCCAGCAGCTTATCCCCCACAGATACGCAGTATTTT. Residues: CASSLSPTDTQYF. The variable domain in full, completed from reference TRBV7-2 and TRBJ2-3, reads GAGVSQSPSNKVTEKGKDVELRCDPISGHTALYWYRQSLGQGLEFLIYFQGNSAPDKSGLPSDRFSAERTGGSVSTLTIQRTQQEDSAVYLCASSLSPTDTQYFGPGTRLTVL.

This sequence joins TRBV19 and TRBJ2-2; possibly TRBD2 for D (6 bases). The CDR3 extends over 14 amino acids. The V gene lost 7 bases and the J gene lost 0 bases, with 9 bases spanning the gap. Germline values: CDR1 LNHDA, CDR2 SQIVND (reference sequence). CDR3 nucleotides: TGTGCCAGTACTGGGGGGACGAACACCGGGGAGCTGTTTTTT. It encodes CASTGGTNTGELFF. Looking up the rest from reference TRBV19 and TRBJ2-2 gives the full variable domain: DGGITQSPKYLFRKEGQNVTLSCEQNLNHDAMYWYRQDPGQGLRLIYYSQIVNDFQKGDIAEGYSVSREKKESFPLTVTSAQKNPTAFYLCASTGGTNTGELFFGEGSRLTVL.

The genes are TRBV30 and TRBJ2-7; D is perhaps TRBD1 (6 bases). Trimming stripped 2 bases from V and 0 bases from J, with 8 bases between. This CDR3 has 13 residues. The germline V gene has CDR1 GTSNPN and CDR2 SVGIG (reference sequence). The CDR3 bases are TGTGCCTGGAGTCGGGACATCTCCTACGAGCAGTACTTC. Protein product: CAWSRDISYEQYF.

This clone was picked up a small number of times. The gene calls are TRBV5-5 and TRBJ1-2; D is uncertain. Trimming removed 0 bases from V and 4 bases from J, with 7 bases in between. The length of the CDR3 is 13 residues. The V gene's germline CDR1 is SGHKS and CDR2 YYEKEE (reference sequence). The CDR3 DNA sequence: TGTGCCAGCAGCTTGGAGGTCACCTATGGCTACACCTTC. Amino acids: CASSLEVTYGYTF.

The V and J genes are TRBV2 and TRBJ1-5, with 7 bases fitting TRBD1. Germline V gives CDR1 SNHLY, CDR2 FYNNEI. V gave up 4 bases and J gave up 2 bases; unmatched junction bases: 2. The length of the CDR3 is 14 residues. The CDR3 coding sequence is TGTGCCAGCAGTGGACAGGGAGGCAATCAGCCCCAGCATTTT. Translating gives CASSGQGGNQPQHF.

The rearrangement links TRBV19 to TRBJ1-5; D is uncertain. Germline lookup yields CDR1 LNHDA and CDR2 SQIVND (reference sequence). Deletions cut 2 bases from V and 2 bases from J, with 13 bases between. The CDR3 runs to 16 residues. The CDR3 protein is CASSIKAGGRNQPQHF. In DNA, the CDR3 is TGTGCCAGTAGTATAAAGGCTGGTGGGCGCAATCAGCCCCAGCATTTT.

The chain carries TRBV11-2 and TRBJ2-7; D perhaps matches TRBD2 (6 bases). This CDR3 comprises 12 residues. Deletions cut 6 bases from V and 6 bases from J, with 12 bases between. Per the germline V gene, CDR1 is SGHAT and CDR2 is FQNNGV. The CDR3 region has the DNA TGTGCCAGCAGTCATGCGGGGAGCGAGCAGTACTTC. This sequence encodes CASSHAGSEQYF.